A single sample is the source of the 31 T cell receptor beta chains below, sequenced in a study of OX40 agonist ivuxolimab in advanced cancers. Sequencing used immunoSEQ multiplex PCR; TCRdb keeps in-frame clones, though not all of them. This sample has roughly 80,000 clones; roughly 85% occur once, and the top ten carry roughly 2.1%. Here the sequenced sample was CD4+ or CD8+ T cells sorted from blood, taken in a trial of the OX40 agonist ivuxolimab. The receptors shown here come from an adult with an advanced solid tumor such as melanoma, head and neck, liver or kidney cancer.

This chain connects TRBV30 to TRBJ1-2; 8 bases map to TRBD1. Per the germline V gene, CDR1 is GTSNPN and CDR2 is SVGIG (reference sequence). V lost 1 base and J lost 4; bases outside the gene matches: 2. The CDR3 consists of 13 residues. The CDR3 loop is CAWSDGTGYGYTF. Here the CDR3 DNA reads TGTGCCTGGAGTGACGGGACAGGCTATGGCTACACCTTC.

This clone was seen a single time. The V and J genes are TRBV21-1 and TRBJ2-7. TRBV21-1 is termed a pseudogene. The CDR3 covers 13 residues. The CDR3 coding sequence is TGTGCCAGCCGACGACCCAGCTCCTACGAGCAGTACTTC. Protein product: CASRRPSSYEQYF.

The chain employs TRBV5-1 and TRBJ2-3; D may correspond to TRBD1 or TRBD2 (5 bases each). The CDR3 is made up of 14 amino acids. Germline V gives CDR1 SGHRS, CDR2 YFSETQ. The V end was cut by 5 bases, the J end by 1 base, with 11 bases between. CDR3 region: CASSRDRRTDTQYF. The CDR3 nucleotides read TGCGCCAGCAGTCGGGACCGACGCACAGATACGCAGTATTTT.

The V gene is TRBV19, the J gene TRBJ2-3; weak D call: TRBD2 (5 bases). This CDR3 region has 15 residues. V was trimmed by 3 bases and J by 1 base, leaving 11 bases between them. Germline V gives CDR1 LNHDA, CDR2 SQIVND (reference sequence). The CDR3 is CASSIYGVGTDTQYF. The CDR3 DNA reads TGTGCCAGTAGTATTTACGGGGTTGGCACAGATACGCAGTATTTT.

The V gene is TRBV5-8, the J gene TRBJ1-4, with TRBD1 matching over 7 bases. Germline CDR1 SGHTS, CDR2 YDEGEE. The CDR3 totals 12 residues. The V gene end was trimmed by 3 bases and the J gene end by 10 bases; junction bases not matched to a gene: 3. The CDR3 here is CASSYAGGKLFF. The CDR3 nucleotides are TGTGCCAGCAGCTACGCAGGGGGAAAACTGTTTTTT.

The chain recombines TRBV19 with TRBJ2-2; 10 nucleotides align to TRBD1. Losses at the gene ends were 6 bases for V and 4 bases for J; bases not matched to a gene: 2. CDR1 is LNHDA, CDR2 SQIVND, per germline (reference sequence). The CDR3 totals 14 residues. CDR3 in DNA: TGTGCCAGTAGGGGGACAGGGGTCACCGGGGAGCTGTTTTTT. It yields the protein CASRGTGVTGELFF.

CDR3 sequence (DNA): TGTGCCAGCAGCTTAGCCGCCGGGACTTTCAGGACTGAAGCTTTCTTT. It specifies CASSLAAGTFRTEAFF. J is TRBJ1-1 and V is TRBV7-2; D perhaps matches TRBD1 (5 bases). Germline loops: CDR1 SGHTA, CDR2 FQGNSA. The CDR3 is 16 amino acids. The germline V and J ends were trimmed by 0 bases and 5 bases, with 16 bases remaining between them.

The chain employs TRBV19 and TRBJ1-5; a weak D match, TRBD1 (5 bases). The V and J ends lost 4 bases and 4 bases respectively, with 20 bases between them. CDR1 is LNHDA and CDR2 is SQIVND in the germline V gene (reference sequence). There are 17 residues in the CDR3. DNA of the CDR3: TGTGCCAGTAGTACCTCGGCGGGGGAACTAGGTAATCAGCCCCAGCATTTT. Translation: CASSTSAGELGNQPQHF.

This CDR3 is CASSPPQGASYNEQFF. The CDR3 nucleotides read TGTGCCAGCAGTCCCCCCCAGGGCGCCTCCTACAATGAGCAGTTCTTC. The rearrangement uses TRBV25-1 and TRBJ2-1; D is possibly TRBD1 (5 bases). CDR3 length equals 16 residues. V was pared by 5 bases and J by 0 bases, with 14 bases between. Germline V gene lookup returns CDR1 MGHDK and CDR2 SYGVNS.

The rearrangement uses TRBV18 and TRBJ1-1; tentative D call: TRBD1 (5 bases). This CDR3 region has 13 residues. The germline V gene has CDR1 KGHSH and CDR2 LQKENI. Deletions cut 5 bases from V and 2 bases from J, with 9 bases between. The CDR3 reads CASSSDRNTEAFF. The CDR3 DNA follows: TGTGCCAGCTCATCCGACAGAAACACTGAAGCTTTCTTT.

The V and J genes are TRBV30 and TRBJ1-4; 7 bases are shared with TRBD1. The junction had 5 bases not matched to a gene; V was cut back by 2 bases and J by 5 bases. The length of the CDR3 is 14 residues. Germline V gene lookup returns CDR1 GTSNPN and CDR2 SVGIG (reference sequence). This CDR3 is CAWSRRGLNEKLFF. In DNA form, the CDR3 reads TGTGCCTGGAGTCGGAGGGGGCTCAATGAAAAACTGTTTTTT.

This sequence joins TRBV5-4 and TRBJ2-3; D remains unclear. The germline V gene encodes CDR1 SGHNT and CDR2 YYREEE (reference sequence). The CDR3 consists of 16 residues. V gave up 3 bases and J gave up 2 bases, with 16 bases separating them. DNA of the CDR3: TGTGCCAGCAGCTCTCCGGACCGCAGACCCACAGATACGCAGTATTTT. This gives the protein CASSSPDRRPTDTQYF.

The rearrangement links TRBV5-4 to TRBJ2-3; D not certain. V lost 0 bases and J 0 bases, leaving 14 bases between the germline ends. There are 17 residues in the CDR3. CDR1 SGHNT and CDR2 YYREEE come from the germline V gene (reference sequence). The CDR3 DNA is TGTGCCAGCAGCTTGGATGTTAGGTTTTCTAGCACAGATACGCAGTATTTT. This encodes CASSLDVRFSSTDTQYF.

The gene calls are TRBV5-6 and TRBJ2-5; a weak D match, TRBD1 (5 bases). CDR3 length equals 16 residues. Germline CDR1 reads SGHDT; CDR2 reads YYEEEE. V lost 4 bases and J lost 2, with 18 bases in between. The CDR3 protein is CASSNQGRLGQETQYF. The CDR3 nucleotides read TGTGCCAGCAGCAATCAGGGAAGGCTAGGGCAAGAGACCCAGTACTTC.

The CDR3 DNA sequence: TGTGCCAGCTCACCCGCACAGGAGGACATTCAGTACTTC. Translating it yields CASSPAQEDIQYF. This chain uses TRBV18 with TRBJ2-4; D is possibly TRBD1 or TRBD2 (5 bases each). The germline V gene has CDR1 KGHSH and CDR2 LQKENI. Deletions cut 3 bases from V and 8 bases from J, with 11 bases between. This CDR3 comprises 13 residues. Together with reference TRBV18 and TRBJ2-4, the CDR3 gives the full variable domain: NAGVMQNPRHLVRRRGQEARLRCSPMKGHSHVYWYRQLPEEGLKFMVYLQKENIIDESGMPKERFSAEFPKEGPSILRIQQVVRGDSAAYFCASSPAQEDIQYFGAGTRLSVL.

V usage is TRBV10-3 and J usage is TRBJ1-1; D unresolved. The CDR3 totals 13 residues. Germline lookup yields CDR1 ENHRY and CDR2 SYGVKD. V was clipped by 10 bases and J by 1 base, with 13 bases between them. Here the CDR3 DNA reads TGTGCCAACCGCGTACTTCCGAACACTGAAGCTTTCTTT. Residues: CANRVLPNTEAFF.

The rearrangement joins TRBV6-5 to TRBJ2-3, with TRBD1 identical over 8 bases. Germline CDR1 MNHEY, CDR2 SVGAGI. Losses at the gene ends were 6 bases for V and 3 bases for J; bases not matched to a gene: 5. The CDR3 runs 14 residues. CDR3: CASSRDRKTDTQYF. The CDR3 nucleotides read TGTGCCAGCAGCCGGGACAGGAAGACAGATACGCAGTATTTT.

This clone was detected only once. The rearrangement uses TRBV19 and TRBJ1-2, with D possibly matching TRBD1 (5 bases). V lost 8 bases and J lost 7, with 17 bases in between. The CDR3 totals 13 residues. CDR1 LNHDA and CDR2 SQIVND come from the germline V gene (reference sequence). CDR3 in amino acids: CASSPGQGGGYTF. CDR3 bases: TGTGCCAGTTCCCCTGGGCAGGGCGGTGGCTACACCTTC.

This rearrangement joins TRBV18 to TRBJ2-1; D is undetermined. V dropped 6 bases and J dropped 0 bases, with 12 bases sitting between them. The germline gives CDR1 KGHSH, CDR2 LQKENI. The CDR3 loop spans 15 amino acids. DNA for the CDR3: TGTGCCAGCTCGTCCATGCAGAGCTCCTACAATGAGCAGTTCTTC. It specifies CASSSMQSSYNEQFF.

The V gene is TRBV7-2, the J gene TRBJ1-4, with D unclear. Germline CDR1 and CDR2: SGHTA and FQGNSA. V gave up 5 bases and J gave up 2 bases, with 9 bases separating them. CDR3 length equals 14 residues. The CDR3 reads CASSLKGTNEKLFF. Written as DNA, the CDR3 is TGTGCCAGCAGCCTTAAGGGTACTAATGAAAAACTGTTTTTT.

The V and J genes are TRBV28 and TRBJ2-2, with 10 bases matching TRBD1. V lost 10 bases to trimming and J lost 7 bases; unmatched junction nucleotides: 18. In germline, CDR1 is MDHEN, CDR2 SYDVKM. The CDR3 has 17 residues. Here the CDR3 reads CATLSFADRGRSGELFF. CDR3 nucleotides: TGTGCCACCCTCAGTTTTGCCGACAGGGGGCGTAGCGGGGAGCTGTTTTTT. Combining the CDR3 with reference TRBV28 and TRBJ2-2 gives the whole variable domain DVKVTQSSRYLVKRTGEKVFLECVQDMDHENMFWYRQDPGLGLRLIYFSYDVKMKEKGDIPEGYSVSREKKERFSLILESASTNQTSMYLCATLSFADRGRSGELFFGEGSRLTVL.

CDR3 region: CASSGEDTQYF. DNA for the CDR3: TGTGCCAGCAGCGGGGAAGATACGCAGTATTTT. The chain has TRBV5-6 and TRBJ2-3; no firm D call. Germline V CDR1 and CDR2: SGHDT, YYEEEE. Trimming stripped 4 bases from V and 5 bases from J, with 5 bases between. The CDR3 loop spans 11 amino acids.

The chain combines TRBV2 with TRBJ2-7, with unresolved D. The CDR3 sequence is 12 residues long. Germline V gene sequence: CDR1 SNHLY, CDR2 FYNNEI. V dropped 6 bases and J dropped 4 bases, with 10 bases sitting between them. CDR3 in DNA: TGTGCCAGCAGATACCCGAGGTACGAGCAGTACTTC. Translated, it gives CASRYPRYEQYF.

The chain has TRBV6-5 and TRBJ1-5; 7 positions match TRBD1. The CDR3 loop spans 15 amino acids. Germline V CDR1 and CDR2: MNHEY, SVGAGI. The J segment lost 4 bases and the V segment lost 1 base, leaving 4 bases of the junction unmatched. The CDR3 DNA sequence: TGTGCCAGCAGTTACTGGGACAGCCAAAATCAGCCCCAGCATTTT. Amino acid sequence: CASSYWDSQNQPQHF.

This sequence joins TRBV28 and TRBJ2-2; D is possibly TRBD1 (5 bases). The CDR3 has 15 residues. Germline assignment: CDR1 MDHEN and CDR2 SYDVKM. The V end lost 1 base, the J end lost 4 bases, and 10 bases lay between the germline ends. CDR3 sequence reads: CASSLLGRGTGELFF. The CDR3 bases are TGTGCCAGCAGTTTATTGGGGCGCGGCACCGGGGAGCTGTTTTTT.

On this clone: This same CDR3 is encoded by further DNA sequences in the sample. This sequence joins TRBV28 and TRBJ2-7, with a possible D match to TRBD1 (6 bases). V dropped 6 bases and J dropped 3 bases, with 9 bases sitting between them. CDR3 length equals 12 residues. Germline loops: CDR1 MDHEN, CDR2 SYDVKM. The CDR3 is CASSLGGYEQYF. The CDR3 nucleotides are TGTGCCAGCAGCCTAGGGGGCTACGAGCAGTACTTC.

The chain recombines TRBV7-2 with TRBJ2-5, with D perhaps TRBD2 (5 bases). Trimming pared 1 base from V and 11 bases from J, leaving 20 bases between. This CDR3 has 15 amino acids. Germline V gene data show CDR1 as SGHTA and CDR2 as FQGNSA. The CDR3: CASSLEASRLVEQYF. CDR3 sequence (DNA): TGTGCCAGCAGCTTAGAGGCTAGCAGGCTTGTGGAGCAGTACTTC.

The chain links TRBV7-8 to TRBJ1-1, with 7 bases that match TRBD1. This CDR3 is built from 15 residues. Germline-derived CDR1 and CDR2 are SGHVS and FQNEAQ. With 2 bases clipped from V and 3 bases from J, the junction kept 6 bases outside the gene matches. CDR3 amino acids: CASSLSGGFYTEAFF. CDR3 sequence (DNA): TGTGCCAGCAGCTTATCAGGGGGATTCTACACTGAAGCTTTCTTT.

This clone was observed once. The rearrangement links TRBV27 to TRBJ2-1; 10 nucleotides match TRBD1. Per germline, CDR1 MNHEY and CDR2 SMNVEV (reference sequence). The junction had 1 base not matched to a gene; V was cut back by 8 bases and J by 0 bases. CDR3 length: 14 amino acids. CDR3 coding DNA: TGTGCCAGCGGGGACAGGGGCTCCTACAATGAGCAGTTCTTC. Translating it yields CASGDRGSYNEQFF.

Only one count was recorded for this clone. In nucleotides, the CDR3 is TGTGCCAGCAGCTTAGAGACAGCTCACACCGGGGAGCTGTTTTTT. Protein: CASSLETAHTGELFF. This rearrangement joins TRBV9 to TRBJ2-2; the D gene is possibly TRBD1 (5 bases). CDR1 and CDR2 from the germline V gene are SGDLS and YYNGEE. The V end was cut by 4 bases, the J end by 3 bases, with 13 bases between. CDR3 size: 15 residues.

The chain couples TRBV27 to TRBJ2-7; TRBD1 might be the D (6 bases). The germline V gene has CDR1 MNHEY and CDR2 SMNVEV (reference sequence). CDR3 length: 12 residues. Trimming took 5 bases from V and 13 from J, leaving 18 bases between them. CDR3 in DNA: TGTGCCAGCAGTACCCAGCCCGGACAGTTCTACTTC. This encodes CASSTQPGQFYF.